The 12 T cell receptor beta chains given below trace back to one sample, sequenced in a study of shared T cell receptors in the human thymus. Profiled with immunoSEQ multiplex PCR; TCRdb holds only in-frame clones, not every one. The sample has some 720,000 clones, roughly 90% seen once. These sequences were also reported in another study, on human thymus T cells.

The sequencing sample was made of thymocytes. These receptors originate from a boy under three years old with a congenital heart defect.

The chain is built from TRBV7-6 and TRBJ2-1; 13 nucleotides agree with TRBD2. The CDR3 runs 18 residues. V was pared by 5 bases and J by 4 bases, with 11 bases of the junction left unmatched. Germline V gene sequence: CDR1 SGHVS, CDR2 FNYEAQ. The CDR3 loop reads CASSAGTSGDGIYNEQFF. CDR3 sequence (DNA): TGTGCCAGCAGCGCCGGGACTAGCGGGGATGGGATATACAATGAGCAGTTCTTC.

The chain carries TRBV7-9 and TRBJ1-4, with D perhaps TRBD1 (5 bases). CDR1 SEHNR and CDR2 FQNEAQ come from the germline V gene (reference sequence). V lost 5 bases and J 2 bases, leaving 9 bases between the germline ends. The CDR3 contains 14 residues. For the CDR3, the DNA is TGTGCCAGCAGCAACAGGCCCACTAATGAAAAACTGTTTTTT. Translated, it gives CASSNRPTNEKLFF.

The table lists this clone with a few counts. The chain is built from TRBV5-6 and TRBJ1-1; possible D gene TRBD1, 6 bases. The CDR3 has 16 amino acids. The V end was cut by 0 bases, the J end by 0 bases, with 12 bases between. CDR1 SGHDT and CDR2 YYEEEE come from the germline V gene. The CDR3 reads CASSLGRGDMNTEAFF. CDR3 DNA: TGTGCCAGCAGCTTGGGCCGGGGGGACATGAACACTGAAGCTTTCTTT.

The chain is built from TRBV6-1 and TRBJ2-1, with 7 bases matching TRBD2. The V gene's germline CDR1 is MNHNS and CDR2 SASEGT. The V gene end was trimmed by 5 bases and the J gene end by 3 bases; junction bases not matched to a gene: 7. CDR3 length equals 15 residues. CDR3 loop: CASSHRDYYYNEQFF. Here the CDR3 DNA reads TGTGCCAGCAGTCACCGGGACTACTACTACAATGAGCAGTTCTTC.

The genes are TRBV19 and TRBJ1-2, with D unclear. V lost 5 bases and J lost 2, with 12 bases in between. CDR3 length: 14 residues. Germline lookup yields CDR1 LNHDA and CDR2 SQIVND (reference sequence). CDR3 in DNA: TGTGCCAGTAGTGCCAAGACGGAGAACTATGGCTACACCTTC. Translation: CASSAKTENYGYTF.

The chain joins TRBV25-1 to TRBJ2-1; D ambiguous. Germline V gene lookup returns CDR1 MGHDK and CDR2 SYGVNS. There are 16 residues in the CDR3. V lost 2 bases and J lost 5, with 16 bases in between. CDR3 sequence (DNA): TGTGCCAGCAGTGAAAATCCAGCACTAAAAAACAATGAGCAGTTCTTC. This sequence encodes CASSENPALKNNEQFF.

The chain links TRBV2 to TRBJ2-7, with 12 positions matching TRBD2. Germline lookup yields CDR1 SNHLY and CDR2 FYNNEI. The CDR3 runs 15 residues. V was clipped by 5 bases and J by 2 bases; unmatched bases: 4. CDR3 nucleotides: TGTGCCAGCAGTACGCTAGCGGGAGGGACCTACGAGCAGTACTTC. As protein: CASSTLAGGTYEQYF.

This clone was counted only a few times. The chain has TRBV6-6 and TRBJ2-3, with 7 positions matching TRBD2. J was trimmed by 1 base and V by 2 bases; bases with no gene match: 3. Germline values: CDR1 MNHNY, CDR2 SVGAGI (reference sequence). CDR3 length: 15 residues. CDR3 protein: CASSYQRGCTDTQYF. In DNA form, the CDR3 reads TGTGCCAGCAGTTACCAGCGGGGCTGCACAGATACGCAGTATTTT.

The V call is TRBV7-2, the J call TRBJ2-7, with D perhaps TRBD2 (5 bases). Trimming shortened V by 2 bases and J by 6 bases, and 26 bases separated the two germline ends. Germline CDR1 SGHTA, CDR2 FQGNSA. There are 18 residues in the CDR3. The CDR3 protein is CASSLSRDRAHPHGEQYF. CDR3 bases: TGTGCCAGCAGCTTAAGTCGGGATCGGGCCCATCCACATGGCGAGCAGTACTTC.

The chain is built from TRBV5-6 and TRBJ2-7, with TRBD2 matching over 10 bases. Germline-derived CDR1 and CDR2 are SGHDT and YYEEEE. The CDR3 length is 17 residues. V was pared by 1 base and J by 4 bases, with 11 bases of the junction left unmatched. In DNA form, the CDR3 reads TGTGCCAGCAGCTTGACCCCCTTAGCGGGAGGCTCTTACGAGCAGTACTTC. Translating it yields CASSLTPLAGGSYEQYF.

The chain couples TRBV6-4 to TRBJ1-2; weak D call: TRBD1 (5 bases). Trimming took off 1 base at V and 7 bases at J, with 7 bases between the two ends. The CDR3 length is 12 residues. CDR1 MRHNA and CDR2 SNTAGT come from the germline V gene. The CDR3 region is CASSDFRAGYTF. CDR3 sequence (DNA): TGTGCCAGCAGTGACTTCAGGGCTGGCTACACCTTC.

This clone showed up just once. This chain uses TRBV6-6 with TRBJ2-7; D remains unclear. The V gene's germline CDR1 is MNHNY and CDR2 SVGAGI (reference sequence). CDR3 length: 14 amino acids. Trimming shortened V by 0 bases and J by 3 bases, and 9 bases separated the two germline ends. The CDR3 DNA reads TGTGCCAGCAGTTACTCGGCTGAAATCTACGAGCAGTACTTC. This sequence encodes CASSYSAEIYEQYF.